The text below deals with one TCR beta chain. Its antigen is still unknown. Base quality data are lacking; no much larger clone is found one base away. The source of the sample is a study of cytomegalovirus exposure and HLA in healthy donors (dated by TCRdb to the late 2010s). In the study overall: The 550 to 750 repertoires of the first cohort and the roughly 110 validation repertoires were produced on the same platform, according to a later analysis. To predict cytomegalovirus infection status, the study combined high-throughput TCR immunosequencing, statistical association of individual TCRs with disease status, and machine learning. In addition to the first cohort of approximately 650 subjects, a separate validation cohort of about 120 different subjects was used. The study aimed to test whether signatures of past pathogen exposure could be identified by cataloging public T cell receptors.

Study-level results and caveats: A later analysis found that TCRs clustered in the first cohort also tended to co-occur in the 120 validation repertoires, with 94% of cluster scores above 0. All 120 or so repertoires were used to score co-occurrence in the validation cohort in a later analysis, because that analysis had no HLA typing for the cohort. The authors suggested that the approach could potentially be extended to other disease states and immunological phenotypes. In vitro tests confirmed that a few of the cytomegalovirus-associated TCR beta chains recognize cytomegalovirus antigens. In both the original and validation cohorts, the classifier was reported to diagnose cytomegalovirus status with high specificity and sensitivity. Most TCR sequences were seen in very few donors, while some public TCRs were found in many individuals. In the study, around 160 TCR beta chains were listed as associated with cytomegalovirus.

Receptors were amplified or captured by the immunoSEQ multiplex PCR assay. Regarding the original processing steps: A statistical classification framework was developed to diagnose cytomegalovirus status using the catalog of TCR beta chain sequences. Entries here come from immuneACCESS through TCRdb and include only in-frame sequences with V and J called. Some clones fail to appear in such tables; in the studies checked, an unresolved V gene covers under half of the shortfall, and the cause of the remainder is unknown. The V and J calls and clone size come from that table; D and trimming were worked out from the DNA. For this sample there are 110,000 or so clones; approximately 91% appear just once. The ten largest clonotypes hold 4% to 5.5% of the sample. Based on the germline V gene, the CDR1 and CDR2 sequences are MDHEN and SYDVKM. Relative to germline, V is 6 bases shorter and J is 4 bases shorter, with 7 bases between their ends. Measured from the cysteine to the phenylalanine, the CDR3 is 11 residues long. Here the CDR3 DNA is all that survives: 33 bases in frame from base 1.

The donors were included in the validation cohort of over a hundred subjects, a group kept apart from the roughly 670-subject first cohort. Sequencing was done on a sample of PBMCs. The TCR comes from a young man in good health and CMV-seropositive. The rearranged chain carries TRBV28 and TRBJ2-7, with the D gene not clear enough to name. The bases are TGTGCCAGCAGCCCCCATTACGAGCAGTACTTC. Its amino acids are CASSPHYEQYF. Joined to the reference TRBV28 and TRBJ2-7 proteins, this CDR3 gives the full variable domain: DVKVTQSSRYLVKRTGEKVFLECVQDMDHENMFWYRQDPGLGLRLIYFSYDVKMKEKGDIPEGYSVSREKKERFSLILESASTNQTSMYLCASSPHYEQYFGPGTRLTVT.